This T cell receptor beta chain was obtained from a study of long-term antiretroviral therapy in people with HIV. Researchers ran immunoSEQ v3.0 at survey level. Profiled with immunoSEQ multiplex PCR; TCRdb holds only in-frame clones, not every one. This sample has tens of thousands of clones, with about 81% found just once. The CDR3 totals 17 residues. Germline loops: CDR1 MDHEN, CDR2 SYDVKM. With 1 base removed from V and 5 bases from J, the gap between germline ends came to 20 bases. The source material was unsorted PBMCs, sampled 0.8 years after starting antiretroviral therapy. This chain links TRBV28 with TRBJ2-5, with D possibly matching TRBD2 (5 bases). This sequence was found in a woman aged 18-29 years with HIV. CDR3 amino acids: CASSLSPEPSGRETQYF. CDR3 in DNA: TGTGCCAGCAGTTTATCCCCTGAACCGAGCGGCAGGGAGACCCAGTACTTC.